The 17 T cell receptor beta chains in this list originate from one sample, sequenced in a study of cytomegalovirus exposure and HLA in healthy donors. PCR employed 60 Vbeta and 13 Jbeta primers. Libraries were prepared by immunoSEQ multiplex PCR; TCRdb keeps only in-frame clonotypes and omits some of them. The profile shows 35,000 to 50,000 clones, roughly 51% of them singletons. The specimen sequenced was PBMCs. The receptors come from a man between 60 and 75 years old in good health and CMV-seronegative.

The chain recombines TRBV30 with TRBJ2-1, with TRBD2 matching over 8 bases. Germline V CDR1 and CDR2: GTSNPN, SVGIG (reference sequence). J gave up 6 bases and V 5 bases, and 9 bases lay outside the gene matches. The CDR3 runs 14 residues. The CDR3 DNA reads as TGTGCCTGGGGCCTCCGCCTAGCGGGCAATGAGCAGTTCTTC. This sequence encodes CAWGLRLAGNEQFF.

This chain joins TRBV7-2 and TRBJ2-6, with D tentatively TRBD1 (5 bases). This CDR3 is 17 amino acids long. Trimming took off 1 base at V and 0 bases at J, with 10 bases between the two ends. From germline, CDR1 is SGHTA and CDR2 FQGNSA. The CDR3 region is CASSLGPGPSGANVLTF. The CDR3 region has the DNA TGTGCCAGCAGCTTAGGCCCAGGGCCCTCTGGGGCCAACGTCCTGACTTTC.

This clone has a single count. The CDR3 sequence is CASSEPGGRQPQHF. The CDR3 bases are TGTGCCAGCAGTGAACCAGGGGGGCGGCAGCCCCAGCATTTT. V usage is TRBV25-1 and J usage is TRBJ1-5; TRBD1 aligns across 7 bases. The CDR3 covers 14 residues. Germline V gene lookup returns CDR1 MGHDK and CDR2 SYGVNS. Trimming at V came to 2 bases and at J to 7 bases, leaving 5 bases not matched to a gene.

This clone was picked up a small number of times. The chain couples TRBV29-1 to TRBJ2-7; no definite D call. This CDR3 has 11 amino acids. Germline V lookup: CDR1 SQVTM, CDR2 ANQGSEA. Trimming pared 0 bases from V and 11 bases from J, leaving 11 bases between. The DNA of the CDR3 is TGCAGCGTTGAAGATCCCCCAGGAAAGTACTTC. This translates into CSVEDPPGKYF.

This sequence joins TRBV10-3 and TRBJ2-3, with D maybe TRBD1 (6 bases). Germline V CDR1 and CDR2: ENHRY, SYGVKD. V shed 4 bases and J shed 4 bases, with 15 bases lying between them. The CDR3 runs 15 residues. CDR3 protein: CAISAQTGRADTQYF. CDR3 bases: TGTGCCATCAGTGCCCAGACAGGTAGGGCAGATACGCAGTATTTT.

Here the CDR3 DNA reads TGCGCCAGCAGCTTGGGCGGGGAAGGCTATGGCTACACCTTC. Translated, it gives CASSLGGEGYGYTF. The chain links TRBV5-1 to TRBJ1-2, with D unclear. The germline CDR1 and CDR2 sequences are SGHRS and YFSETQ. V shed 0 bases and J shed 4 bases, with 10 bases lying between them. The CDR3 runs to 14 residues.

This clone was observed a handful of times. V gene TRBV14 combines with J gene TRBJ2-3; 14 nucleotides agree with TRBD2. Germline V gene lookup returns CDR1 SGHDN and CDR2 FVKESK. Trimming cost V 1 base and J 6 bases; bases outside gene matches: 6. This CDR3 comprises 17 residues. CDR3 residues: CASSQGGLAGAGDTQYF. The CDR3 DNA follows: TGTGCCAGCAGCCAAGGGGGACTAGCGGGAGCTGGGGATACGCAGTATTTT.

V gene TRBV30 combines with J gene TRBJ2-3; D not certain. V was cut by 0 bases and J by 2 bases, with 9 bases left in between. This CDR3 region has 14 residues. CDR1 and CDR2 from the germline V gene are GTSNPN and SVGIG (reference sequence). The CDR3 is CAWSVDFTTDTQYF. In nucleotides, the CDR3 is TGTGCCTGGAGTGTAGACTTCACCACAGATACGCAGTATTTT.

The chain combines TRBV7-9 with TRBJ2-1; maybe TRBD2 (5 bases). The ends were cut back, 2 bases at V and 0 bases at J, with 5 bases in the middle. The CDR3 is 14 amino acids. Looked up from germline, CDR1 is SEHNR and CDR2 is FQNEAQ (reference sequence). The CDR3 DNA reads TGTGCCAGCAGCTTACTAGCCTCCTACAATGAGCAGTTCTTC. Translating it yields CASSLLASYNEQFF.

This clone has a handful of counts. J is TRBJ1-1 and V is TRBV4-1, with D unclear. The germline V and J ends were trimmed by 1 base and 1 base, with 10 bases remaining between them. Germline-derived CDR1 and CDR2 are MGHRA and YSYEKL. This CDR3 is 15 amino acids long. CDR3 coding DNA: TGCGCCAGCAGCCAAGGATTGACAAGGAACACTGAAGCTTTCTTT. This sequence encodes CASSQGLTRNTEAFF.

This clone was recorded a few times. The chain uses TRBV6-1 and TRBJ1-5, with D unclear. Germline V gene lookup returns CDR1 MNHNS and CDR2 SASEGT. The CDR3 spans 14 residues. The V and J ends lost 0 bases and 4 bases respectively, with 7 bases between them. CDR3 in amino acids: CASSEAWENQPQHF. The DNA of the CDR3 is TGTGCCAGCAGTGAAGCTTGGGAGAATCAGCCCCAGCATTTT.

The chain links TRBV19 to TRBJ1-5, with D uncertain. Germline lookup yields CDR1 LNHDA and CDR2 SQIVND (reference sequence). The CDR3 loop spans 14 amino acids. Trimming cost V 4 bases and J 0 bases, with 7 bases left between them. CDR3 residues: CASSRLGSNQPQHF. The CDR3 DNA reads as TGTGCCAGTAGTAGACTCGGTAGCAATCAGCCCCAGCATTTT.

This chain joins TRBV18 and TRBJ1-2; D remains ambiguous. The CDR3 contains 15 residues. Deletions cut 6 bases from V and 5 bases from J, with 19 bases between. Per germline, CDR1 KGHSH and CDR2 LQKENI. The CDR3 sequence: CASSPMKGESYGYTF. The CDR3 DNA is TGTGCCAGCTCGCCCATGAAGGGAGAGAGTTATGGCTACACCTTC.

The chain links TRBV5-4 to TRBJ2-5; 10 nucleotides agree with TRBD2. CDR1 and CDR2 from the germline V gene are SGHNT and YYREEE (reference sequence). J lost 4 bases, V lost 3 bases, and 9 bases had no gene match. This CDR3 has 16 amino acids. The CDR3: CASSSSVAGGRETQYF. The CDR3 coding sequence is TGTGCCAGCAGCTCATCGGTAGCGGGAGGAAGAGAGACCCAGTACTTC.

This clone was detected once. The gene calls are TRBV6-5 and TRBJ1-2, with D possibly being TRBD1 (5 bases). Germline-derived CDR1 and CDR2 are MNHEY and SVGAGI. The CDR3 has 13 residues. Trimming stripped 2 bases from V and 6 bases from J, with 10 bases between. In DNA form, the CDR3 reads TGTGCCAGCAGTTACAATCAGGGCCATGGCTACACCTTC. Translated: CASSYNQGHGYTF.

The rearrangement uses TRBV28 and TRBJ2-1; D may be TRBD1 (5 bases). Germline lookup yields CDR1 MDHEN and CDR2 SYDVKM. The CDR3 runs to 12 residues. Trimming pared 6 bases from V and 4 bases from J, leaving 7 bases between. CDR3 amino acids: CASRGPYNEQFF. The DNA for the CDR3 is TGTGCCAGCAGGGGGCCGTACAATGAGCAGTTCTTC. Based on the CDR3 plus reference TRBV28 and TRBJ2-1, the full variable domain is DVKVTQSSRYLVKRTGEKVFLECVQDMDHENMFWYRQDPGLGLRLIYFSYDVKMKEKGDIPEGYSVSREKKERFSLILESASTNQTSMYLCASRGPYNEQFFGPGTRLTVL.

V gene TRBV6-1 combines with J gene TRBJ1-1, with TRBD1 matching over 11 bases. Germline V CDR1 and CDR2: MNHNS, SASEGT. This CDR3 comprises 14 residues. With 6 bases clipped from V and 4 bases from J, the junction kept 4 bases outside the gene matches. The DNA of the CDR3 is TGTGCCAGCAGGTTGGACAGGGGGCTCACTGAAGCTTTCTTT. Translated, it gives CASRLDRGLTEAFF.